This is a list of T cell receptor beta chains from one sample in a study of response to subunit inactivated influenza vaccine. A single record per CDR3 protein comes from TCRdb applying MiXCR to the RT-PCR reads. The data contain 530,000 or so distinct CDR3 sequences, 12% of them singletons. The input for sequencing was PBMCs from blood, taken on the day of vaccination. The receptors derive from a man between 45 and 60 years old who received an inactivated influenza vaccine. Both conserved end residues are part of each CDR3. The order of the fields is clone size, J gene, D gene, V gene, CDR3 protein, CDR3 DNA. A D gene is named only where the DNA matches it firmly. Not all rows give a size; the values are once, few, many and, for expanded clones, a class.

many | TRBJ2-2 | TRBD1 | TRBV12-3/TRBV12-4 | CASTLGQGKTGELFF | TGTGCCAGCACCTTGGGACAGGGGAAAACCGGGGAGCTGTTTTTT
NA | TRBJ2-5 | NA | TRBV11-1 | CASSYNARTARLQETQYF | TGTGCCAGCAGCTATAACGCCCGGACAGCACGACTCCAAGAGACCCAGTACTTC
NA | TRBJ2-7 | NA | TRBV5-1 | CASSLYESGAESYEQYF | TGCGCCAGCAGCCTATACGAATCAGGGGCGGAGAGCTACGAGCAGTACTTC
many | TRBJ2-1 | NA | TRBV28 | CASSFVLAPSYNEQFF | TGTGCCAGCAGTTTCGTGCTAGCTCCCTCCTACAATGAGCAGTTCTTC
NA | TRBJ1-2 | TRBD1 | TRBV3-1 | CASSQHFSGGEGYGYTF | TGTGCCAGCAGCCAGCATTTCTCAGGGGGAGAGGGCTATGGCTACACCTTC
many | TRBJ1-5 | NA | TRBV6-2/TRBV6-3 | CASSYSFRGNQPQHF | TGTGCCAGCAGTTACTCATTCCGGGGCAATCAGCCCCAGCATTTT
NA | TRBJ2-1 | TRBD1 | TRBV5-1 | CASSLEDRVQFF | TGCGCCAGCAGCTTGGAAGACAGGGTCCAGTTCTTC
NA | TRBJ1-5 | NA | TRBV7-9 | CASSSDGFNQPQHF | TGTGCCAGCAGCTCAGACGGTTTCAATCAGCCCCAGCATTTT
few | TRBJ2-1 | TRBD2 | TRBV7-9 | CASRQTSGSGNEQFF | TGTGCCAGCAGGCAGACTAGCGGGAGTGGAAATGAGCAGTTCTTC
NA | TRBJ2-7 | TRBD1 | TRBV7-2 | CASLPGQGYEQYF | TGTGCCAGTTTGCCGGGACAGGGCTACGAGCAGTACTTC
few | TRBJ1-3 | NA | TRBV28 | CASSLSRIGNTIYF | TGTGCCAGCAGTTTATCCAGGATCGGAAACACCATATATTTT
few | TRBJ2-6 | TRBD1 | TRBV5-1 | CASSALGQGFSGANVLTF | TGCGCCAGCTCGGCCTTGGGACAGGGCTTTTCTGGGGCCAACGTCCTGACTTTC
NA | TRBJ2-1 | NA | TRBV6-5 | CASKRGYNEQFF | TGTGCCAGCAAGAGGGGTTACAATGAGCAGTTCTTC
NA | TRBJ1-2 | NA | TRBV12-3/TRBV12-4 | CASSFGAGNLLYYGYTF | TGTGCCAGCAGTTTTGGGGCAGGCAATCTGCTCTACTATGGCTACACCTTC
NA | TRBJ2-2 | TRBD1 | TRBV28 | CASSSSGTGRNTGELFF | TGTGCCAGCAGTTCCTCCGGGACAGGAAGGAACACCGGGGAGCTGTTTTTT
NA | TRBJ2-6 | NA | TRBV5-5 | CASSFNTISGANVLTF | TGTGCCAGCAGCTTTAACACCATCTCTGGGGCCAACGTCCTGACTTTC
few | TRBJ2-2 | NA | TRBV4-3 | CASSQETGPGELFF | TGCGCCAGCAGCCAAGAAACAGGGCCCGGGGAGCTGTTTTTT
many | TRBJ2-1 | NA | TRBV7-2 | CASSLVGGNEQFF | TGTGCCAGCAGCTTAGTTGGGGGCAATGAGCAGTTCTTC
NA | TRBJ2-3 | NA | TRBV29-1 | CSVVGGQVADTQYF | TGCAGCGTTGTTGGGGGGCAGGTAGCAGATACGCAGTATTTT
many | TRBJ2-3 | NA | TRBV12-3/TRBV12-4 | CASSLWGPTDTQYF | TGTGCCAGCAGTTTATGGGGGCCCACAGATACGCAGTATTTT
many | TRBJ1-6 | TRBD1 | TRBV4-3 | CASSPADRDNSPLHF | TGCGCCAGCAGCCCGGCGGACAGGGATAATTCACCCCTCCACTTT
NA | TRBJ2-1 | TRBD1 | TRBV11-2 | CASEGQGGYEQFF | TGTGCCAGCGAGGGACAGGGGGGATATGAGCAGTTCTTC
NA | TRBJ2-7 | NA | TRBV27 | CASSSPTQGGNYEQYF | TGTGCCAGCAGTTCACCAACCCAGGGGGGTAACTACGAGCAGTACTTC
NA | TRBJ2-7 | NA | TRBV6-2/TRBV6-3 | CASSYPASGEQYF | TGTGCCAGCAGTTACCCCGCCTCAGGCGAGCAGTACTTC
NA | TRBJ2-7 | NA | TRBV6-1 | CASKKGSGSSYEQYF | TGTGCCAGCAAGAAGGGTAGCGGTAGCTCCTACGAGCAGTACTTC
few | TRBJ2-1 | TRBD2 | TRBV29-1 | CSVTGTRTSGKYNEQFF | TGCAGCGTAACCGGGACGAGGACTAGCGGGAAATACAATGAGCAGTTCTTC
NA | TRBJ2-3 | TRBD2 | TRBV11-3 | CASSSHRMGLAGGLGTDTQYF | TGTGCCAGCAGCTCCCACAGGATGGGACTAGCGGGGGGGTTGGGCACAGATACGCAGTATTTT
many | TRBJ2-5 | NA | TRBV4-3 | CASTARVSGRHQETQYF | TGCGCCAGCACCGCCAGGGTATCGGGGAGACACCAAGAGACCCAGTACTTC
many | TRBJ2-5 | TRBD2 | TRBV7-9 | CASSLSKRLAGVETQYF | TGTGCCAGCAGCTTATCAAAGCGACTAGCGGGAGTAGAGACCCAGTACTTC
many | TRBJ2-3 | NA | TRBV19 | CASSVRERDTQYF | TGTGCCAGTAGTGTCCGGGAACGGGATACGCAGTATTTT
many | TRBJ1-1 | TRBD1 | TRBV12-3/TRBV12-4 | CASGVRGYAFF | TGTGCCAGCGGGGTCAGGGGGTACGCTTTCTTT
few | TRBJ1-5 | TRBD1 | TRBV5-6 | CASSLAAGGASNQPQHF | TGTGCCAGCAGCTTGGCCGCAGGGGGCGCTTCCAATCAGCCCCAGCATTTT
few | TRBJ2-7 | TRBD2 | TRBV28 | CASRKSGVSYEQYF | TGTGCCAGCAGAAAAAGCGGGGTGTCCTACGAGCAGTACTTC
many | TRBJ2-1 | TRBD1 | TRBV5-1 | CASSLEPTGTYNEQFF | TGCGCCAGCAGCTTGGAACCGACAGGGACCTACAATGAGCAGTTCTTC
many | TRBJ2-1 | TRBD1 | TRBV18 | CASSTRQGDEQFF | TGTGCCAGCTCAACTCGACAGGGCGATGAGCAGTTCTTC
NA | TRBJ2-7 | NA | TRBV5-1 | CASSLAWSYVLQYEQYF | TGCGCCAGCAGCTTGGCCTGGTCTTACGTTCTCCAATACGAGCAGTACTTC
NA | TRBJ2-2 | NA | TRBV29-1 | CSVDRVTGELFF | TGCAGCGTCGATAGGGTCACCGGGGAGCTGTTTTTT
NA | TRBJ2-1 | NA | TRBV20-1 | CSATPKGRHLYNEQFF | TGCAGTGCTACCCCCAAGGGGCGTCATCTGTACAATGAGCAGTTCTTC
few | TRBJ2-1 | TRBD1 | TRBV25-1 | CASNWGQGTNEQFF | TGTGCCAGCAACTGGGGACAGGGAACCAATGAGCAGTTCTTC
many | TRBJ2-5 | NA | TRBV3-1 | CASSPRDTNLQETQYF | TGTGCCAGCAGCCCCCGGGACACAAATCTCCAAGAGACCCAGTACTTC
NA | TRBJ1-6 | NA | TRBV4-1 | CASSRTGNYNSPLHF | TGCGCCAGCAGCCGGACGGGGAACTATAATTCACCCCTCCACTTT
NA | TRBJ1-1 | TRBD1 | TRBV5-1 | CASSDGTGGITEAFF | TGCGCCAGCAGCGACGGGACAGGGGGGATTACTGAAGCTTTCTTT
few | TRBJ2-7 | NA | TRBV20-1 | CSARDLTGPASEQYF | TGCAGTGCTAGAGATCTAACAGGCCCTGCCTCCGAGCAGTACTTC
few | TRBJ2-7 | TRBD1 | TRBV5-1 | CASSLVTGGYEQYF | TGCGCCAGCAGCTTGGTGACAGGGGGGTACGAGCAGTACTTC
NA | TRBJ1-2 | TRBD1 | TRBV12-3/TRBV12-4 | CASSSGQGRRAGYTF | TGTGCCAGCAGTTCTGGACAGGGAAGGAGAGCTGGCTACACCTTC
many | TRBJ2-5 | NA | TRBV24-1 | CATSDPQETQYF | TGTGCCACCAGTGATCCCCAAGAGACCCAGTACTTC
many | TRBJ1-3 | TRBD1 | TRBV7-2 | CASSRQGYSGNTIYF | TGTGCCAGCAGCCGACAGGGATACTCTGGAAACACCATATATTTT
NA | TRBJ2-2 | NA | TRBV12-3/TRBV12-4 | CVSSLIQGNTGELFF | TGTGTCAGCAGCCTAATACAGGGGAACACCGGGGAGCTGTTTTTT
few | TRBJ2-7 | TRBD2 | TRBV6-2/TRBV6-3 | CASSGQLAGVSEQYF | TGTGCCAGCAGTGGACAACTAGCGGGAGTCTCCGAGCAGTACTTC
NA | TRBJ2-1 | NA | TRBV12-3/TRBV12-4 | CASSQGPLYNEQFF | TGTGCCAGCAGCCAAGGACCCCTTTACAATGAGCAGTTCTTC
NA | TRBJ1-2 | NA | TRBV15 | CASVAESYGYTF | TGTGCCAGCGTTGCGGAAAGCTATGGCTACACCTTC
many | TRBJ1-1 | TRBD1 | TRBV20-1 | CSATSPGTGSAEAFF | TGCAGTGCTACTTCTCCGGGGACAGGGAGCGCTGAAGCTTTCTTT
NA | TRBJ1-1 | TRBD1 | TRBV15 | CATDGTGATEAFF | TGTGCCACCGATGGGACAGGGGCGACTGAAGCTTTCTTT
NA | TRBJ2-3 | NA | TRBV12-3/TRBV12-4 | CASSLGGLRPDTQYF | TGTGCCAGCAGTTTAGGGGGGTTGAGGCCAGATACGCAGTATTTT
NA | TRBJ2-5 | NA | TRBV5-1 | CASSVGGQRETQYF | TGCGCCAGCAGCGTCGGGGGGCAGCGGGAGACCCAGTACTTC
few | TRBJ2-3 | NA | TRBV18 | CASSPFPGGNTDTQYF | TGTGCCAGCTCACCATTCCCAGGGGGGAACACAGATACGCAGTATTTT
few | TRBJ2-1 | TRBD1 | TRBV5-1 | CASSPGTGRPYEQFF | TGCGCCAGCAGCCCCGGGACAGGGAGGCCATATGAGCAGTTCTTC
NA | TRBJ2-3 | TRBD2 | TRBV4-1 | CASRGTSGGAFSVTQYF | TGCGCCAGCAGAGGGACTAGCGGGGGGGCTTTCTCAGTTACGCAGTATTTT
few | TRBJ2-3 | NA | TRBV27 | CASSPLGGADTQYF | TGTGCCAGCAGTCCTTTGGGGGGCGCCGATACGCAGTATTTT